Shown below are 3 T cell receptor beta chains from a single sample sequenced in a study of CDR3 diversity in severe acne. MiXCR was run by TCRdb on the PCR reads, yielding one entry per CDR3 protein. The table includes about 100,000 distinct CDR3 sequences, 51% detected once. The sample comprised blood. The receptors shown here come from a male donor with acne.

The gene calls are TRBV24-1 and TRBJ2-3; TRBD2 agrees at 12 bases. V was clipped by 5 bases and J by 3 bases; unmatched bases: 5. Germline V gene sequence: CDR1 KGHDR, CDR2 SFDVKD. The CDR3 is 16 amino acids. The CDR3: CATSGLAGAGTDTQYF. The CDR3 DNA sequence: TGTGCCACCAGTGGACTAGCGGGAGCTGGGACAGATACGCAGTATTTT.

Written as DNA, the CDR3 is TGCAGTGCTGACCGGGACCATGCCTACGAGCAGTACTTC. Translating it yields CSADRDHAYEQYF. This sequence joins TRBV20-1 and TRBJ2-7; D is perhaps TRBD1 or TRBD2 (5 bases each). Per the germline V gene, CDR1 is DFQATT and CDR2 is SNEGSKA (reference sequence). The CDR3 is 13 amino acids. Trimming took 5 bases from V and 2 from J, leaving 13 bases between them.

A remark on this clonotype: One end of the junction is discordant with germline, which a read error may explain. The chain carries TRBV25-1 and TRBJ2-3; 7 positions agree with TRBD1. CDR3 size: 12 residues. CDR1 and CDR2 from the germline V gene are MGHDK and SYGVNS. Here the CDR3 DNA reads TGTGCCAGCAGTGAAAAGAGGGGGCTTGTAGATTTT. It encodes CASSEKRGLVDF. Full variable domain (missing parts from reference TRBV25-1 and TRBJ2-3): EADIYQTPRYLVIGTGKKITLECSQTMGHDKMYWYQQDPGMELHLIHYSYGVNSTEKGDLSSESTVSRIRTEHFPLTLESARPSHTSQYLCASSEKRGLVDFGPGTRLTVL.